This T cell receptor (beta chain) emerged from a study of tumor-infiltrating lymphocytes in glioblastoma multiforme. The CDR3 extends over 17 amino acids. Deletions cut 6 bases from V and 6 bases from J, with 28 bases between. Germline-derived CDR1 and CDR2 are DFQATT and SNEGSKA (reference sequence). TCR beta libraries were built from RNA through three nested multiplex PCR rounds using modified ARM-PCR. TCRdb reanalysed the multiplex PCR reads using MiXCR and keeps one entry per CDR3 protein. This table has fewer than 40,000 distinct CDR3 sequences, about 58% appearing once. The TCR sequence derives from a male donor with glioblastoma. V usage is TRBV20-1 and J usage is TRBJ2-3; D gene uncertain. Sequenced input: brain tumor tissue. The DNA for the CDR3 is TGCAGTGCGTTTCCAGCCCAAATTAGGCTCACCCACGATACGCAGTATTTT. The encoded protein is CSAFPAQIRLTHDTQYF.